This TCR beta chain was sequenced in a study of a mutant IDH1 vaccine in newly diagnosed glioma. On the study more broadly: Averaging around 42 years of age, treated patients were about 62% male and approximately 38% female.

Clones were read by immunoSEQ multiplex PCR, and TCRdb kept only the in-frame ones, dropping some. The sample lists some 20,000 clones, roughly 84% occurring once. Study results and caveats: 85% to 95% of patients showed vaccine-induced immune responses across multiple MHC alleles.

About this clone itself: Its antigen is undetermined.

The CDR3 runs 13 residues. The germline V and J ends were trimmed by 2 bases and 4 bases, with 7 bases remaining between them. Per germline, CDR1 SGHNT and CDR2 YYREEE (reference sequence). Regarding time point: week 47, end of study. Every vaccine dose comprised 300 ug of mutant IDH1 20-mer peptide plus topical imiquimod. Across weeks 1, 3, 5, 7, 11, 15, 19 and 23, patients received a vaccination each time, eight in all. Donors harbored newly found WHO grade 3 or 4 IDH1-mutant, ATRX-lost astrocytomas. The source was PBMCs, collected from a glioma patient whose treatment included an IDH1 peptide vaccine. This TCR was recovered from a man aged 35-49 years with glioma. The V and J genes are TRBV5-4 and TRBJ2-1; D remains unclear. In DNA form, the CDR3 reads TGTGCCAGCAGCTTTGGGCAGTACAATGAGCAGTTCTTC. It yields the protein CASSFGQYNEQFF.